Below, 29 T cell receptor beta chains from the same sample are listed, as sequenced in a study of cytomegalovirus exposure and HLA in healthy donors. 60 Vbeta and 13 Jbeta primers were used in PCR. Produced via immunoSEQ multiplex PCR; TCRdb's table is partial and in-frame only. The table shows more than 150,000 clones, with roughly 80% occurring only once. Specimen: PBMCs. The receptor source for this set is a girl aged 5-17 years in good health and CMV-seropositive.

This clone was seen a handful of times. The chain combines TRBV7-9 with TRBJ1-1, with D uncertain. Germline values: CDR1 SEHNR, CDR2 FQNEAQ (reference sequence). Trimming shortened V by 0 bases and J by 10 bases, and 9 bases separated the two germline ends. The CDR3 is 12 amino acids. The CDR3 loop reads CASSLAGSGAFF. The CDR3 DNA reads TGTGCCAGCAGCTTAGCGGGAAGCGGAGCTTTCTTT. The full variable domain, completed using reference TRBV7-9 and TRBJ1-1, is DTGVSQNPRHKITKRGQNVTFRCDPISEHNRLYWYRQTLGQGPEFLTYFQNEAQLEKSRLLSDRFSAERPKGSFSTLEIQRTEQGDSAMYLCASSLAGSGAFFGQGTRLTVV.

The CDR3 protein is CASGPSGTGNTEAFF. DNA for the CDR3: TGTGCTAGTGGACCATCGGGGACAGGTAACACTGAAGCTTTCTTT. The chain has TRBV12-5 and TRBJ1-1, with 8 bases fitting TRBD1. The CDR3 is made up of 15 amino acids. Looked up from germline, CDR1 is LGHNT and CDR2 is FRNRAP. J lost 2 bases, V lost 6 bases, and 8 bases had no gene match.

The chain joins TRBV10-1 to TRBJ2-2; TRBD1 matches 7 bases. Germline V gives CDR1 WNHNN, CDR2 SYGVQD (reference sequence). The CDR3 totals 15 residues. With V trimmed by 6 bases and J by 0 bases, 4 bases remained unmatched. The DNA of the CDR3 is TGCGCCAGCAGCCCCGGGACAGCGAACACCGGGGAGCTGTTTTTT. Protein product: CASSPGTANTGELFF.

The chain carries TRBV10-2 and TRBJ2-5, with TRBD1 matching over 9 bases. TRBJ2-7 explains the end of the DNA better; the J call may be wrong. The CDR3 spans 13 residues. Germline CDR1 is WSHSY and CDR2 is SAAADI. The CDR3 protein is CASARDRVHEQYF. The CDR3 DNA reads TGCGCCAGCGCCCGGGACAGGGTCCACGAGCAGTACTTC.

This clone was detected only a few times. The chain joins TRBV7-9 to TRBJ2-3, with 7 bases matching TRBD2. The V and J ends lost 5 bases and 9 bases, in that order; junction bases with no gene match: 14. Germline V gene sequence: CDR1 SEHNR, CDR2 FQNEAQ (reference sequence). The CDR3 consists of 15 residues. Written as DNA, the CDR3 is TGTGCCAGCAGCCTACCCCAAGGCCTAGCGGACACGCAGTATTTT. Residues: CASSLPQGLADTQYF. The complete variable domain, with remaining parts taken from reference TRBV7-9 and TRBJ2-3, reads DTGVSQNPRHKITKRGQNVTFRCDPISEHNRLYWYRQTLGQGPEFLTYFQNEAQLEKSRLLSDRFSAERPKGSFSTLEIQRTEQGDSAMYLCASSLPQGLADTQYFGPGTRLTVL.

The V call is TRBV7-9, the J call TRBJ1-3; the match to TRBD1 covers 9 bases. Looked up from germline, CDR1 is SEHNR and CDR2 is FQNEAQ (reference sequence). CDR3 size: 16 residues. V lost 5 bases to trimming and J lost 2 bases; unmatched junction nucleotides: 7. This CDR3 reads CASSLWTGATGNTIYF. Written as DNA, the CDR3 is TGTGCCAGCAGCCTTTGGACAGGGGCGACTGGAAACACCATATATTTT.

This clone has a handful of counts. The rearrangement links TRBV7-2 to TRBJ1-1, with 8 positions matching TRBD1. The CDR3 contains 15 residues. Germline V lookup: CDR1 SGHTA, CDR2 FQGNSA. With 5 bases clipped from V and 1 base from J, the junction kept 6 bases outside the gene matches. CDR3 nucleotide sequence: TGTGCCAGCAGCCCCAGGGGGCTGAAGAACACTGAAGCTTTCTTT. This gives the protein CASSPRGLKNTEAFF.

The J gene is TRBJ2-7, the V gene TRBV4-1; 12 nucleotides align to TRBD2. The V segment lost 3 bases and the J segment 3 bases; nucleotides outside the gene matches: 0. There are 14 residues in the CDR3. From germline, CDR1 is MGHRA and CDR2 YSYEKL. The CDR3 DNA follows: TGCGCCAGCAGCCAGACTAGCGGGAGCTACGAGCAGTACTTC. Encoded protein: CASSQTSGSYEQYF.

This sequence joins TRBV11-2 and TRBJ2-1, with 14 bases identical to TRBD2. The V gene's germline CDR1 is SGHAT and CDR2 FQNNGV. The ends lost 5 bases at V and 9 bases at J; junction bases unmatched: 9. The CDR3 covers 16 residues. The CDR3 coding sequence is TGTGCCAGCAGCCGACAGGGGACTAGCGGGAGTGGTGAGCAGTTCTTC. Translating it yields CASSRQGTSGSGEQFF.

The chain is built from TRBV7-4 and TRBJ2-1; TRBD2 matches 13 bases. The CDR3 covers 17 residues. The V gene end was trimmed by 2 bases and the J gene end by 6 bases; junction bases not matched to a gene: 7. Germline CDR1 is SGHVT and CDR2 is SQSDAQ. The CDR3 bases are TGTGCCAGCAGCTTAATCCCGACTAGCGGGAGGAGCAATGAGCAGTTCTTC. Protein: CASSLIPTSGRSNEQFF.

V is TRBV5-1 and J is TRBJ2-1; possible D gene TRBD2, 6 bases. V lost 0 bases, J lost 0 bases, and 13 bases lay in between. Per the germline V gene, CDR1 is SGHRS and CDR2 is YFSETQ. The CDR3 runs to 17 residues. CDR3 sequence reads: CASSLVGGLSSYNEQFF. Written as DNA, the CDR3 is TGCGCCAGCAGCTTGGTGGGCGGACTAAGCTCCTACAATGAGCAGTTCTTC.

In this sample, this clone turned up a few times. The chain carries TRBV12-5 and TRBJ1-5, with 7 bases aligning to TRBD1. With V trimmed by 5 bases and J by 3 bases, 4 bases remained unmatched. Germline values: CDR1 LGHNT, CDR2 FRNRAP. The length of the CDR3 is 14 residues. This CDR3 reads CASGPGQLNQPQHF. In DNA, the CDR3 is TGTGCTAGTGGTCCGGGACAGCTCAATCAGCCCCAGCATTTT.

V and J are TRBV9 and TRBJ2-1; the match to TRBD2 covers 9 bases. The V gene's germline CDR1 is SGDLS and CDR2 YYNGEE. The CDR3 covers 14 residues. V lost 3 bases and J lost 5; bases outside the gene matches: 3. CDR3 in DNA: TGTGCCAGCAGCGGGACTAGCGCCCACAATGAGCAGTTCTTC. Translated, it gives CASSGTSAHNEQFF.

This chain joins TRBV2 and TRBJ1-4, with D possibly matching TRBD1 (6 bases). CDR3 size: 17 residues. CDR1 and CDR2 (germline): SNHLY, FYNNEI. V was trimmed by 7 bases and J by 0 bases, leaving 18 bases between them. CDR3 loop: CASNKNRDRATNEKLFF. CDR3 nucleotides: TGTGCCAGCAATAAAAACAGGGATAGGGCAACTAATGAAAAACTGTTTTTT.

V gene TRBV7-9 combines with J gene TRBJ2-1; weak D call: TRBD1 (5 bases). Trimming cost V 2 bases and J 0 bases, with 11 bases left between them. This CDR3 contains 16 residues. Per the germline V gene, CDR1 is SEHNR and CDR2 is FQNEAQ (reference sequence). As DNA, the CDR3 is TGTGCCAGCAGCTTATGGGCAGACAGCTCCTACAATGAGCAGTTCTTC. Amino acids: CASSLWADSSYNEQFF.

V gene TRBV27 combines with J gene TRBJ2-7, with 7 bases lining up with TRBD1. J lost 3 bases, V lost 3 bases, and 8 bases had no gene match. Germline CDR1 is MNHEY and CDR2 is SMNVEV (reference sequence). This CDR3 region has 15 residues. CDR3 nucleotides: TGTGCCAGCAGTTTTCACGGGACAGAGCGCTACGAGCAGTACTTC. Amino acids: CASSFHGTERYEQYF.

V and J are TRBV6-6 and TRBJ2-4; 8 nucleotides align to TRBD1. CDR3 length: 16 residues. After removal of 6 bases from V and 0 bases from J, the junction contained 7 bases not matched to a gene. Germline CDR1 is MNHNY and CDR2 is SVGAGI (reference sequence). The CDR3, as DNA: TGTGCCAGCAGCCACGGACAGGGACTAGCCAAAAACATTCAGTACTTC. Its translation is CASSHGQGLAKNIQYF.

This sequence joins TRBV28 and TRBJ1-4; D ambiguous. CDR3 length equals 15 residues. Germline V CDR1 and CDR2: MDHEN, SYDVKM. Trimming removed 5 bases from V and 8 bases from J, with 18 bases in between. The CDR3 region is CASSSPEGEREKLFF. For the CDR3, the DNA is TGTGCCAGCAGTAGTCCGGAGGGCGAGCGCGAAAAACTGTTTTTT.

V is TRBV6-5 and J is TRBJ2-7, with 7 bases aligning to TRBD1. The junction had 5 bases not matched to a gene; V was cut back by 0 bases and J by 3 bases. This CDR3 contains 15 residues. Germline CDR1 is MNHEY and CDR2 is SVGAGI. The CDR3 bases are TGTGCCAGCAGTTACTCGACAGGGTCCCTCTACGAGCAGTACTTC. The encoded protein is CASSYSTGSLYEQYF.

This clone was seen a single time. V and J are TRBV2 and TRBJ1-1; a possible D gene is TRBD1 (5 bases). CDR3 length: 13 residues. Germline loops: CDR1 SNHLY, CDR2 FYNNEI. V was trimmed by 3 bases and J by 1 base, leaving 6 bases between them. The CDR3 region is CASSDDRNTEAFF. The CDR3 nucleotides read TGTGCCAGCAGTGACGACAGGAACACTGAAGCTTTCTTT.

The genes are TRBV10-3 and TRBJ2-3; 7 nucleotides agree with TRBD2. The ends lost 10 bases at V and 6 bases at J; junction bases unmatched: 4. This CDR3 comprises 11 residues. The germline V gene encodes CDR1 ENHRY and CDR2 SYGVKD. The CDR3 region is CATGLEDTQYF. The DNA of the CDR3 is TGTGCCACCGGACTAGAGGATACGCAGTATTTT.

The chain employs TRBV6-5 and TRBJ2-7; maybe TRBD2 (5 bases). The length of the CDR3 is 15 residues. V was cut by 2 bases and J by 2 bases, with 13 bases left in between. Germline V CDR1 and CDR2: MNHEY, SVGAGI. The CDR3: CASSYVGAEAYEQYF. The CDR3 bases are TGTGCCAGCAGTTACGTGGGAGCCGAAGCCTACGAGCAGTACTTC.

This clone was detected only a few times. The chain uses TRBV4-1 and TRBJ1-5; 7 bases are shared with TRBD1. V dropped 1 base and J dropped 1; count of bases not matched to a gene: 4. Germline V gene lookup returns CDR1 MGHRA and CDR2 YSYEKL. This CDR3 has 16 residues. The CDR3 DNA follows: TGCGCCAGCAGCCAAGGGGCAGGGGGGAGCAATCAGCCCCAGCATTTT. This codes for CASSQGAGGSNQPQHF.

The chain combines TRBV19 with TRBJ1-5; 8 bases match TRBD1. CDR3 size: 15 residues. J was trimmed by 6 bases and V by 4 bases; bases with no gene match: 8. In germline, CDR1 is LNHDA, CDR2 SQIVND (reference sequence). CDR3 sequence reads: CASSTHGQGVQPQHF. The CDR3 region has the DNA TGTGCCAGTAGTACCCACGGACAGGGAGTTCAGCCCCAGCATTTT.

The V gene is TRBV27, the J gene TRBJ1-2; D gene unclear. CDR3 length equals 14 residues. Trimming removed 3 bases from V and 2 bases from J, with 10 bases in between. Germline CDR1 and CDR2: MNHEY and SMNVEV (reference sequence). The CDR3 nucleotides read TGTGCCAGCAGTTTTACCTCAGGCAACTATGGCTACACCTTC. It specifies CASSFTSGNYGYTF.

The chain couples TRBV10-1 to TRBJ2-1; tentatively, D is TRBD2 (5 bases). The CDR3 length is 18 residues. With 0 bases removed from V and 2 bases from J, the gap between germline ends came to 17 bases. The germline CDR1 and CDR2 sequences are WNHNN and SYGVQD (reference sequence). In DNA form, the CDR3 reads TGCGCCAGCAGTGAGTCGGTACTAGAAAGCACCCCCTACAATGAGCAGTTCTTC. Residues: CASSESVLESTPYNEQFF.

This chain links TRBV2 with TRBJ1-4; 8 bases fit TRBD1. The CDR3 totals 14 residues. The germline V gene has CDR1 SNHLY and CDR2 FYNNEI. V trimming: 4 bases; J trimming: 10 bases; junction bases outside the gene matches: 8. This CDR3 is CASSVGQGEGKLFF. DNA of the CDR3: TGTGCCAGCAGTGTTGGACAGGGTGAGGGAAAACTGTTTTTT.

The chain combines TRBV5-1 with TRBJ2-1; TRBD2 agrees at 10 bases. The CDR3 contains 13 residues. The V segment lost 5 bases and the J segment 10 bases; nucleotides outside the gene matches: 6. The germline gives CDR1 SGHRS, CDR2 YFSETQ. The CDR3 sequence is CASRQLAGEEQFF. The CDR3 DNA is TGCGCCAGCAGACAGCTAGCGGGAGAGGAGCAGTTCTTC.

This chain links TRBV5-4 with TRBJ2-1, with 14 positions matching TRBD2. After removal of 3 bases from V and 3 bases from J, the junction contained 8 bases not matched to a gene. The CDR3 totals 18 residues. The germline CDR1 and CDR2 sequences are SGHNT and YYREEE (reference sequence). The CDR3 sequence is CASSSGLAGVSGYNEQFF. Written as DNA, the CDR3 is TGTGCCAGCAGCTCGGGACTAGCGGGAGTATCCGGCTACAATGAGCAGTTCTTC.